These T cell receptor beta chains were read from a single sample in a study of CD8 T cells in Susac syndrome. TCRdb called the immunoSEQ multiplex PCR reads again in MiXCR, with one record for every CDR3 protein. The profile shows more than 100,000 distinct CDR3 sequences, roughly 94% of them singletons. The specimen sequenced was CD8+ T cells from PBMCs. The receptors were sampled from a human donor with Susac syndrome. Each CDR3 is given with its conserved first and last residue. Fields, in order: J gene, clone size, CDR3 length, V gene, D gene, CDR3 DNA, CDR3 protein. A D gene is named only where the DNA matches it firmly. Clone size appears in some rows only: once, few, many, or a class for an expanded clone.

j_call: TRBJ2-5; clone_size: -; cdr3_length: 15; v_call: TRBV29-1; d_call: -; cdr3_nt: TGCAGCGTTAAGAAACCCGAAGGGGTCCAAGAGACCCAGTACTTC; cdr3_aa: CSVKKPEGVQETQYF
j_call: TRBJ2-7; clone_size: -; cdr3_length: 15; v_call: TRBV14; d_call: -; cdr3_nt: TGTGCCAGCAGCCAACCGACGGACGTAGAATACGAGCAGTACTTC; cdr3_aa: CASSQPTDVEYEQYF
j_call: TRBJ2-3; clone_size: -; cdr3_length: 15; v_call: TRBV12-3/TRBV12-4; d_call: -; cdr3_nt: TGTGCCAGCAGCTCCCGGGCCTCTAGCACAGATACGCAGTATTTT; cdr3_aa: CASSSRASSTDTQYF
j_call: TRBJ2-7; clone_size: -; cdr3_length: 14; v_call: TRBV27; d_call: -; cdr3_nt: TGTGCCAGCAGTTTAAGACAGACATCCTACGAGCAGTACTTC; cdr3_aa: CASSLRQTSYEQYF
j_call: TRBJ1-5; clone_size: -; cdr3_length: 16; v_call: TRBV15; d_call: -; cdr3_nt: TGTGCCACCAGCAGTTACGGGGACATCGCAATACAGCCCCAGCATTTT; cdr3_aa: CATSSYGDIAIQPQHF
j_call: TRBJ1-6; clone_size: -; cdr3_length: 15; v_call: TRBV11-2; d_call: -; cdr3_nt: TGTGCCAGCAGCTTATACAGGGTTGACAATTCACCCCTCCACTTT; cdr3_aa: CASSLYRVDNSPLHF
j_call: TRBJ1-5; clone_size: -; cdr3_length: 13; v_call: TRBV11-2; d_call: -; cdr3_nt: TGTGCCAGCAGCTTAGCACTCGTGGACCCCCAGCATTTT; cdr3_aa: CASSLALVDPQHF
j_call: TRBJ2-7; clone_size: -; cdr3_length: 14; v_call: TRBV2; d_call: TRBD1; cdr3_nt: TGTGCCAGCAGCAGAAGACAGGGTTACGACGAGCAGTACTTC; cdr3_aa: CASSRRQGYDEQYF
j_call: TRBJ2-5; clone_size: -; cdr3_length: 14; v_call: TRBV13; d_call: TRBD2; cdr3_nt: TGTGCCAGCAGCTCGCCGGGACTAGATGAGACCCAGTACTTC; cdr3_aa: CASSSPGLDETQYF
j_call: TRBJ2-3; clone_size: -; cdr3_length: 15; v_call: TRBV9; d_call: TRBD1; cdr3_nt: TGTGCCAGCAGCAAACAGGGGGCGAGTTCGGATACGCAGTATTTT; cdr3_aa: CASSKQGASSDTQYF
j_call: TRBJ2-5; clone_size: -; cdr3_length: 16; v_call: TRBV7-2; d_call: -; cdr3_nt: TGTGCCAGCAGAACCTCGTTTGGGGGGATCCAAGAGACCCAGTACTTC; cdr3_aa: CASRTSFGGIQETQYF
j_call: TRBJ1-1; clone_size: once; cdr3_length: 14; v_call: TRBV7-6; d_call: -; cdr3_nt: -; cdr3_aa: CASSIRAGRNEAFF
j_call: TRBJ1-1; clone_size: -; cdr3_length: 13; v_call: TRBV20-1; d_call: -; cdr3_nt: TGCAGTGCCCGTAGGTGGCGGAGCACTGAAGCTTTCTTT; cdr3_aa: CSARRWRSTEAFF
j_call: TRBJ2-3; clone_size: -; cdr3_length: 16; v_call: TRBV3-1; d_call: TRBD1; cdr3_nt: TGTGCCAGCAGCCAAGTAGGTCAGGGGGCGACAGATACGCAGTATTTT; cdr3_aa: CASSQVGQGATDTQYF
j_call: TRBJ2-7; clone_size: -; cdr3_length: 16; v_call: TRBV6-1; d_call: TRBD1; cdr3_nt: TGTGCCAGCAGCCCCCGGACAGGGGCCTTTTTCTACGAGCAGTACTTC; cdr3_aa: CASSPRTGAFFYEQYF
j_call: TRBJ2-7; clone_size: -; cdr3_length: 13; v_call: TRBV2; d_call: -; cdr3_nt: TGTGCCAGCACGCTTGCAGACTCCTACGAGCAGTACTTC; cdr3_aa: CASTLADSYEQYF
j_call: TRBJ2-7; clone_size: -; cdr3_length: 15; v_call: TRBV12-5; d_call: TRBD2; cdr3_nt: TGTGCTAGTCAACCGTCTAGCGGGGCAGCTTACGAGCAGTACTTC; cdr3_aa: CASQPSSGAAYEQYF
j_call: TRBJ1-1; clone_size: -; cdr3_length: 15; v_call: TRBV11-2; d_call: TRBD1; cdr3_nt: TGTGCCAGCAGCTCCGAACAGGGGGTACACACTGAAGCTTTCTTT; cdr3_aa: CASSSEQGVHTEAFF
j_call: TRBJ1-1; clone_size: -; cdr3_length: 15; v_call: TRBV7-9; d_call: -; cdr3_nt: TGTGCCAGCAGCTTAGAGAGGGGCCTGGGGACTGAAGCTTTCTTT; cdr3_aa: CASSLERGLGTEAFF
j_call: TRBJ2-2; clone_size: -; cdr3_length: 13; v_call: TRBV6-5; d_call: -; cdr3_nt: TGTGCCAGCAGTTACGCTGTCACCGGGGAGCTGTTTTTT; cdr3_aa: CASSYAVTGELFF
j_call: TRBJ2-5; clone_size: -; cdr3_length: 8; v_call: TRBV29-1; d_call: -; cdr3_nt: TGCAGCGTTGAGACCCAGTACTTC; cdr3_aa: CSVETQYF
j_call: TRBJ1-1; clone_size: once; cdr3_length: 13; v_call: TRBV29-1; d_call: TRBD1; cdr3_nt: TGCAGCGTGGGGCAGGGGGGGGACACTGAAGCTTTCTTT; cdr3_aa: CSVGQGGDTEAFF
j_call: TRBJ2-7; clone_size: -; cdr3_length: 12; v_call: TRBV5-6; d_call: -; cdr3_nt: TGTGCCAGCAGCTCGACAGATTACGAGCAGTACTTC; cdr3_aa: CASSSTDYEQYF